The entry that follows covers one TCR beta chain sequence. Its antigen is not identified. The record originates from a study of OX40 agonist ivuxolimab in advanced cancers. Study conclusions and caveats: Near-lowest levels of clonal expansion characterized partial responders at 0.1-3.0 mg/kg. Dose levels from 0.1 to 3.0 mg/kg saw CD4+ and CD8+ blood T cells expand clonally by week 6.

The data were produced by immunoSEQ multiplex PCR, yet TCRdb's version contains in-frame clones alone and is incomplete. The sample has just under 55,000 clones, nearly 80% seen once. This TCR derives from an adult with an advanced solid tumor such as melanoma, head and neck, liver or kidney cancer. The sequenced sample was CD4+ or CD8+ T cells sorted from blood, obtained in a trial of the OX40 agonist ivuxolimab.

CDR3 region: CASSGYPGTGELFF. The CDR3 DNA reads TGTGCCAGCAGCGGGTACCCGGGCACCGGGGAGCTGTTTTTT. The chain couples TRBV9 to TRBJ2-2; no definite D call. The ends were cut back, 3 bases at V and 4 bases at J, with 10 bases in the middle. Germline-derived CDR1 and CDR2 are SGDLS and YYNGEE. The CDR3 length is 14 residues.